Described below is a single T cell receptor beta chain sequence and its context. This CDR3 spans 16 amino acids. Germline CDR1 SGHTA, CDR2 FQGNSA. Trimming at V came to 5 bases and at J to 6 bases, leaving 10 bases not matched to a gene. The entry originates in a study of beta chain features in type 1 diabetes. Isolated RNA was reverse transcribed in full, so expressed TCRB transcripts were sequenced. Libraries were prepared by immunoSEQ multiplex PCR; TCRdb keeps only in-frame clonotypes and omits some of them. The table records 620,000 or so clones, roughly a sixth of them present only once. Sequenced sample: naive CD4+ T cells from blood. The clonotype was recovered from a man between 18 and 35 years old in good health. The chain uses TRBV7-2 and TRBJ1-6; 7 nucleotides agree with TRBD1. CDR3 in amino acids: CASSLQKTGSNSPLHF. As DNA, the CDR3 is TGTGCCAGCAGCCTTCAAAAGACAGGGAGTAATTCACCCCTCCACTTT.